This TCR beta chain was recorded in a study of cytomegalovirus exposure and HLA in healthy donors. Study-wide context: The roughly 100 million unique TCR beta sequences, from around 200 million T cells, were found by an earlier analysis.

The CDR3 consists of 11 residues. Trimming cost V 3 bases and J 9 bases, with 7 bases left between them. Germline CDR1 reads MNHNS; CDR2 reads SASEGT. Of note for this clone: Its antigen is unknown.

The PCR was carried out with 60 Vbeta primers and 13 Jbeta primers. Sequencing was performed with immunoSEQ multiplex PCR; in TCRdb, only in-frame clones are kept and a portion is missing. This sample has approximately 150,000 clones, with approximately 65% found just once. Whole-study findings and limits: In a later analysis, a missense DCLRE1C variant was linked to TCR beta V- and J-gene trimming.

Each of the donors was a healthy bone marrow donor. Sequencing was performed on PBMCs. This chain links TRBV6-1 with TRBJ2-3, with unresolved D. The TCR comes from a woman aged 55-70 years in good health and CMV-seronegative. The CDR3 nucleotides read TGTGCCAGCAGTGATTCCCCAACGCAGTATTTT. It yields the protein CASSDSPTQYF.